These 18 T cell receptor beta chains were sequenced from one sample in a study of vaccination and CD4 T cells after COVID-19. With the Oncomine TCR Beta short-read assay, DNA from cultured CD4+ T cells was sequenced. MiXCR, run by TCRdb on the PCR reads, gives a single entry per CDR3 protein. The sample carries approximately 9,300 distinct CDR3 sequences, around three fifths recorded once. Their antigens remain unidentified. The sample's treatment: approximately 9-day PBMC culture with coronavirus spike peptide pools or control peptides (ViraFEST assay). The collection of CD4+ T cells from the unexposed donor took place before the COVID-19 pandemic (2011-2018). The sequenced material came from CD4+ T cells from blood, cultured in vitro. These receptors were collected from a human donor in good health.

The rearrangement links TRBV7-2 to TRBJ2-4; D is ambiguous. V was pared by 5 bases and J by 3 bases, with 8 bases between. CDR3 size: 13 residues. The germline CDR1 and CDR2 sequences are SGHTA and FQGNSA. As DNA, the CDR3 is TGTGCCAGCAGCCCGCGGAGCAAAAACATTCAGTACTTC. It yields the protein CASSPRSKNIQYF.

Here the CDR3 DNA reads TGTGCCAGCAGTTCGATGGCGGGGGGATGGACCCAGTACTTC. Translation: CASSSMAGGWTQYF. The chain has TRBV27 and TRBJ2-5; TRBD2 agrees at 8 bases. V lost 4 bases and J lost 7; bases outside the gene matches: 8. This CDR3 is built from 14 residues. From germline, CDR1 is MNHEY and CDR2 SMNVEV (reference sequence).

The V call is TRBV18, the J call TRBJ2-5; D perhaps matches TRBD2 (5 bases). The V end was cut by 3 bases, the J end by 5 bases, with 10 bases between. This CDR3 has 13 residues. Germline CDR1 KGHSH, CDR2 LQKENI. This CDR3 reads CASSPGGWETQYF. The CDR3 DNA follows: TGTGCCAGCTCACCTGGAGGTTGGGAGACCCAGTACTTC.

V gene TRBV19 combines with J gene TRBJ2-6, with unresolved D. Germline V CDR1 and CDR2: LNHDA, SQIVND (reference sequence). The CDR3 loop spans 15 amino acids. V dropped 3 bases and J dropped 4 bases, with 10 bases sitting between them. The CDR3 DNA reads TGTGCCAGTAGTATCTTTCTCGGCGGGGCCAACGTCCTGACTTTC. Residues: CASSIFLGGANVLTF.

The CDR3 DNA follows: TGTGCCAGCAGCTCAGGGGACGTGAACACTGAAGCTTTCTTT. It encodes CASSSGDVNTEAFF. The chain uses TRBV7-9 and TRBJ1-1; TRBD1 is a possible D gene (6 bases). Germline loops: CDR1 SEHNR, CDR2 FQNEAQ (reference sequence). The CDR3 consists of 14 residues. V dropped 4 bases and J dropped 0 bases, with 9 bases sitting between them.

V is TRBV6-5 and J is TRBJ2-7, with 7 bases fitting TRBD1. Per germline, CDR1 MNHEY and CDR2 SVGAGI. V shed 4 bases, J shed 4 bases, and the junction held 7 bases outside the gene matches. This CDR3 is 14 amino acids long. The CDR3, as DNA: TGTGCCAGCAGTTTGGGACAGAATGGTTACGAGCAGTACTTC. Protein: CASSLGQNGYEQYF.

The genes are TRBV6-1 and TRBJ1-1; no clear D. Per the germline V gene, CDR1 is MNHNS and CDR2 is SASEGT. The CDR3 has 13 amino acids. Deletions cut 7 bases from V and 3 bases from J, with 12 bases between. This chain's CDR3 is CASTHQKDTEAFF. In DNA form, the CDR3 reads TGTGCCAGCACCCACCAGAAGGACACTGAAGCTTTCTTT.

The rearrangement joins TRBV6-1 to TRBJ2-1; no firm D call. The CDR3 covers 12 residues. CDR1 and CDR2 from the germline V gene are MNHNS and SASEGT. The germline V and J ends were trimmed by 8 bases and 6 bases, with 11 bases remaining between them. CDR3 amino acids: CASERQANEQFF. DNA for the CDR3: TGTGCCAGCGAAAGGCAGGCCAATGAGCAGTTCTTC.

This chain connects TRBV20-1 to TRBJ1-5; D gene unclear. The germline V gene has CDR1 DFQATT and CDR2 SNEGSKA (reference sequence). V shed 3 bases and J shed 7 bases, with 13 bases lying between them. CDR3 length: 13 residues. DNA for the CDR3: TGCAGTGCTAGTGAAGGCAGTCTCCAGCCCCAGCATTTT. It yields the protein CSASEGSLQPQHF.

With regard to this clonotype: Since no conserved phenylalanine or tryptophan closes the CDR3, a read error is the likely cause. The chain is built from TRBV5-5 and TRBJ1-5, with D unclear. CDR3 size: 20 residues. In germline, CDR1 is SGHKS, CDR2 YYEKEE (reference sequence). The ends were cut back, 4 bases at V and 0 bases at J, with 26 bases in the middle. The CDR3 bases are TGTGCCAGCAGCCCCCGACTTCGGTCTGGACTTTCAATTAGCAATCAGCCCCAGCATTCT. Its translation: CASSPRLRSGLSISNQPQHS.

The chain is built from TRBV7-6 and TRBJ2-7; TRBD2 agrees at 7 bases. The germline CDR1 and CDR2 sequences are SGHVS and FNYEAQ. This CDR3 comprises 13 residues. The V and J ends lost 8 bases and 0 bases, in that order; junction bases with no gene match: 4. This CDR3 is CASGGLNSYEQYF. CDR3 DNA sequence: TGTGCCAGCGGGGGACTAAACTCCTACGAGCAGTACTTC.

This sequence joins TRBV20-1 and TRBJ2-5; D assignment may be TRBD1 or TRBD2 (6 bases each). The CDR3 spans 16 residues. V was trimmed by 0 bases and J by 7 bases, leaving 21 bases between them. Germline CDR1 reads DFQATT; CDR2 reads SNEGSKA (reference sequence). Written as DNA, the CDR3 is TGCAGTGCTAGAGATCTAATGGGGGGCTCGGCAGGGACCCAGTACTTC. Translation: CSARDLMGGSAGTQYF.

This sequence joins TRBV7-2 and TRBJ1-1; perhaps TRBD1 as D (5 bases). Germline values: CDR1 SGHTA, CDR2 FQGNSA. The CDR3 loop spans 13 amino acids. The V end was cut by 5 bases, the J end by 11 bases, with 18 bases between. This CDR3 reads CASSRRLQEVAFF. For the CDR3, the DNA is TGTGCCAGCAGCCGGCGATTACAGGAGGTGGCTTTCTTT.

The chain has TRBV7-2 and TRBJ2-3; D perhaps matches TRBD1 (5 bases). The CDR3 is 15 residues long. The V gene lost 1 base and the J gene lost 2 bases, with 10 bases spanning the gap. CDR1 and CDR2 (germline): SGHTA, FQGNSA. CDR3 DNA sequence: TGTGCCAGCAGCTTAGGGGGCGGCCCCACAGATACGCAGTATTTT. It encodes CASSLGGGPTDTQYF.

This clonotype was observed a handful of times. The CDR3 sequence is CSAEGLVGGTLHF. The CDR3 DNA follows: TGCAGTGCTGAGGGATTGGTAGGGGGCACCCTCCACTTT. The V call is TRBV20-1, the J call TRBJ1-6; 7 nucleotides line up with TRBD1. This CDR3 comprises 13 residues. With 5 bases clipped from V and 14 bases from J, the junction kept 12 bases outside the gene matches. In germline, CDR1 is DFQATT, CDR2 SNEGSKA (reference sequence).

The rearrangement links TRBV9 to TRBJ2-1; 15 positions agree with TRBD2. Unmatched junction bases numbered 9, after V lost 0 bases and J lost 2 bases. CDR1 and CDR2 (germline): SGDLS, YYNGEE. The CDR3 extends over 20 amino acids. The chain's CDR3 is CASSVGTSGRALVTYNEQFF. The CDR3 coding sequence is TGTGCCAGCAGCGTAGGGACTAGCGGGAGGGCCTTGGTCACCTACAATGAGCAGTTCTTC.

The genes are TRBV7-2 and TRBJ1-2; D is unclear. V lost 2 bases, J lost 8 bases, and 15 bases lay in between. The CDR3 has 14 residues. Germline loops: CDR1 SGHTA, CDR2 FQGNSA. CDR3 nucleotide sequence: TGTGCCAGCAGCTTAAAAGGCGGGTTGTGGGGCTACACCTTC. Amino acid sequence: CASSLKGGLWGYTF.

The chain recombines TRBV7-8 with TRBJ1-1; perhaps TRBD1 as D (6 bases). Germline V CDR1 and CDR2: SGHVS, FQNEAQ. Trimming removed 4 bases at V and 0 bases at J, with 12 bases between. CDR3 length equals 15 residues. This CDR3 reads CASSYSGAMNTEAFF. CDR3 DNA sequence: TGTGCCAGCAGCTACTCAGGGGCGATGAACACTGAAGCTTTCTTT.